The clone carrying this T cell receptor beta chain was counted between two and nine times. The V gene's germline CDR1 is SEHNR and CDR2 FQNEAQ (reference sequence). V was trimmed by 6 bases and J by 2 bases, leaving 21 bases between them. The CDR3 extends over 17 amino acids. Authors' methods: Reference gene primer amplification gave estimated nucleated cell counts. TCRdb's copy holds only in-frame clones and misses some; the assay was immunoSEQ multiplex PCR. V, J and clone size derive from that table, while D and trimming were established from the DNA sequence. The sample carries 250,000 or so clones, over 70% recorded once. The data are from a study of blood T cell repertoires in COVID-19. Study information: From the United States, Italy and Spain came samples of acute and convalescent COVID-19. T cells, B-cell-depleted T cells, or PBMCs supplied cDNA or gDNA.

The receptor was isolated from an elderly woman with acute or convalescent COVID-19. Sequencing was carried out using peripheral blood. V is TRBV7-9 and J is TRBJ2-3; tentatively, D is TRBD2 (5 bases). CDR3 amino acids: CASSLAVVGGPTDTQYF. Here the CDR3 DNA reads TGTGCCAGCAGTCTCGCCGTGGTCGGAGGTCCCACAGATACGCAGTATTTT.